The rows below give T cell receptor beta chains drawn from one sample of a study of T cells in localized non-small cell lung cancer. Sequencing used immunoSEQ multiplex PCR; TCRdb keeps in-frame clones, though not all of them. The sample holds fewer than 30,000 clones, about 80% seen once. The sequencing here drew on peripheral blood mononuclear cells, taken before any cancer treatment. These receptor sequences come from a man aged 40 to 75 with stage III lung adenocarcinoma. The CDR3 runs from the conserved cysteine through the conserved F or W. A D gene is named only where the DNA matches it firmly. Expanded clones get a size class; other rows say once, few or many, or leave the size out.

cdr3_nt: TGTGCCAGCAGTTTAGGGACGGTGAATGAAAAACTGTTTTTT
cdr3_aa: CASSLGTVNEKLFF
d_call: -
v_call: TRBV28
clone_size: -
j_call: TRBJ1-4

cdr3_nt: TGTGCCAGTAGTATGGGGTTCTCTACGTTCCGGTCGCCTGAAGCTTTCTTT
cdr3_aa: CASSMGFSTFRSPEAFF
d_call: -
v_call: TRBV19
clone_size: -
j_call: TRBJ1-1

cdr3_nt: TGCGCCAGTTCAGTCGGATTTGGAAACACCATATATTTT
cdr3_aa: CASSVGFGNTIYF
d_call: -
v_call: TRBV5-1
clone_size: -
j_call: TRBJ1-3

cdr3_nt: TGTGCCAGCTCAAAACTAGCGGTTAATCAAGAGACCCAGTACTTC
cdr3_aa: CASSKLAVNQETQYF
d_call: TRBD2
v_call: TRBV18
clone_size: -
j_call: TRBJ2-5

cdr3_nt: TGTGCCAGCAGCTTAGGAGGAAACTCCTACGAGCAGTACTTC
cdr3_aa: CASSLGGNSYEQYF
d_call: -
v_call: TRBV7-9
clone_size: -
j_call: TRBJ2-7

cdr3_nt: TGTGCCAGCACCAGACAGGGGGCAAGGCAGCCCCAGCATTTT
cdr3_aa: CASTRQGARQPQHF
d_call: TRBD1
v_call: TRBV6-1
clone_size: -
j_call: TRBJ1-5

cdr3_nt: TGTGCCACGGGGGGTCGGGGGCAAAGCAATCAGCCCCAGCATTTT
cdr3_aa: CATGGRGQSNQPQHF
d_call: -
v_call: TRBV10-3
clone_size: -
j_call: TRBJ1-5

cdr3_nt: TGTGCCAGTAGTATGGCGCGCTACGGAAACACCATATATTTT
cdr3_aa: CASSMARYGNTIYF
d_call: -
v_call: TRBV19
clone_size: -
j_call: TRBJ1-3

cdr3_nt: TGCGCCAGCAGCTTAGGGACAGGGGGCAGGCATCAGCCCCAGCATTTT
cdr3_aa: CASSLGTGGRHQPQHF
d_call: TRBD1
v_call: TRBV5-1
clone_size: -
j_call: TRBJ1-5

cdr3_nt: TGCGCCAGCAGCTATGATCCGGGACAGGCCACCGGGGAGCTGTTTTTT
cdr3_aa: CASSYDPGQATGELFF
d_call: TRBD1
v_call: TRBV5-1
clone_size: -
j_call: TRBJ2-2

cdr3_nt: TGTGCCAGCAGTCGGACAGGGGGCTACGACTATGGCTACACCTTC
cdr3_aa: CASSRTGGYDYGYTF
d_call: TRBD1
v_call: TRBV27
clone_size: once
j_call: TRBJ1-2

cdr3_nt: TGTGCCAGCAGCTTAAGTGTCTACGAGCAGTACTTC
cdr3_aa: CASSLSVYEQYF
d_call: -
v_call: TRBV7-9
clone_size: -
j_call: TRBJ2-7

cdr3_nt: TGTGCCACCAGCAGAGATTTGGGGCAGCCCCAGCATTTT
cdr3_aa: CATSRDLGQPQHF
d_call: -
v_call: TRBV15
clone_size: -
j_call: TRBJ1-5

cdr3_nt: TGTGCCAGCACGAGGGACGGGACTGGGTATGGCTACACCTTC
cdr3_aa: CASTRDGTGYGYTF
d_call: -
v_call: TRBV6-5
clone_size: -
j_call: TRBJ1-2

cdr3_nt: TGTGCCAGCAGTGAAGAGGCTTCGACAGCAAAAGCTTTCTTT
cdr3_aa: CASSEEASTAKAFF
d_call: -
v_call: TRBV2
clone_size: -
j_call: TRBJ1-1

cdr3_nt: TGTGCCAGCAGCCGTACAGGGGGCTCTGAAGCTTTCTTT
cdr3_aa: CASSRTGGSEAFF
d_call: TRBD1
v_call: TRBV14
clone_size: once
j_call: TRBJ1-1

cdr3_nt: TGTGCCAGCACCCGGACTAGTACTAGCGTAGCAGATACGCAGTATTTT
cdr3_aa: CASTRTSTSVADTQYF
d_call: TRBD2
v_call: TRBV2
clone_size: -
j_call: TRBJ2-3

cdr3_nt: TGTGCCAGTAGTATTAAACGGGGGTCTGGGGCCAACGTCCTGACTTTC
cdr3_aa: CASSIKRGSGANVLTF
d_call: -
v_call: TRBV19
clone_size: -
j_call: TRBJ2-6

cdr3_nt: TGCGCCAGCAGCGGCCAGGGGGCTGGGAATTCACCCCTCCACTTT
cdr3_aa: CASSGQGAGNSPLHF
d_call: TRBD1
v_call: TRBV5-1
clone_size: -
j_call: TRBJ1-6

cdr3_nt: TGTGCCAGCAGCTTCACTAGCGGGAGAATGTTGGGGACCGGGGAGCTGTTTTTT
cdr3_aa: CASSFTSGRMLGTGELFF
d_call: TRBD2
v_call: TRBV7-3
clone_size: -
j_call: TRBJ2-2

cdr3_nt: TGTGCCAGTAGTCTTCGCCCTGGGGCCCAGCATTTT
cdr3_aa: CASSLRPGAQHF
d_call: -
v_call: TRBV19
clone_size: -
j_call: TRBJ1-5

cdr3_nt: TGTGCCAGCAGTGAAAGGCCAGATAAATCCTACGAGCAGTACTTC
cdr3_aa: CASSERPDKSYEQYF
d_call: -
v_call: TRBV6-1
clone_size: -
j_call: TRBJ2-7

cdr3_nt: TGTGCCAGCAGCTTGGGGAGCGGAGGTGGAGATACGCAGTATTTT
cdr3_aa: CASSLGSGGGDTQYF
d_call: -
v_call: TRBV7-8
clone_size: -
j_call: TRBJ2-3

cdr3_nt: TGTGCCAGCAGCAAAGTGGCGGGACAGGGTGGGGATTATAGCAATCAGCCCCAGCATTTT
cdr3_aa: CASSKVAGQGGDYSNQPQHF
d_call: -
v_call: TRBV21-1
clone_size: -
j_call: TRBJ1-5

cdr3_nt: TGTGCCAGCAGTTCGACCCTCGGCCTGCGCAGCGATGGCTACACCTTC
cdr3_aa: CASSSTLGLRSDGYTF
d_call: -
v_call: TRBV27
clone_size: -
j_call: TRBJ1-2

cdr3_nt: TGCGCCAGCACCATAGCGGGAAACTCCTACAATGAGCAGTTCTTC
cdr3_aa: CASTIAGNSYNEQFF
d_call: TRBD2
v_call: TRBV5-1
clone_size: -
j_call: TRBJ2-1

cdr3_nt: TGCGCCAGCAGCTTGGTCCAGGGGAGCACAGATACGCAGTATTTT
cdr3_aa: CASSLVQGSTDTQYF
d_call: -
v_call: TRBV5-1
clone_size: -
j_call: TRBJ2-3

cdr3_nt: TGTGCCAGCTCCAAGTCGGGACCCACATCGTCGGGAAACACCATATATTTT
cdr3_aa: CASSKSGPTSSGNTIYF
d_call: -
v_call: TRBV18
clone_size: -
j_call: TRBJ1-3

cdr3_nt: TGTGCCAGCAGTGTGCGAAGGACCCGCACAGATACGCAGTATTTT
cdr3_aa: CASSVRRTRTDTQYF
d_call: -
v_call: TRBV2
clone_size: -
j_call: TRBJ2-3

cdr3_nt: TGTGCCAGCAGCTCGCCCCTTGGCGAGGCGGAGACCCAGTACTTC
cdr3_aa: CASSSPLGEAETQYF
d_call: -
v_call: TRBV5-4
clone_size: -
j_call: TRBJ2-5

cdr3_nt: TGTGCCAGCAGCTTAGGACAGACCAGTCAGCCCCAGCATTTT
cdr3_aa: CASSLGQTSQPQHF
d_call: -
v_call: TRBV11-1
clone_size: -
j_call: TRBJ1-5

cdr3_nt: TGTGCCAGCAGTTTCCAAACTAGCGGGAGGGCCTTGGGAAGGTACGAGCAGTACTTC
cdr3_aa: CASSFQTSGRALGRYEQYF
d_call: TRBD2
v_call: TRBV28
clone_size: -
j_call: TRBJ2-7

cdr3_nt: TGTGCCTGGAGTGAGGGGAGCTACGAGCAGTACTTC
cdr3_aa: CAWSEGSYEQYF
d_call: -
v_call: TRBV30
clone_size: -
j_call: TRBJ2-7

cdr3_nt: TGTGCCAGCGCCCCTGGGGTTAGCAATCAGCCCCAGCATTTT
cdr3_aa: CASAPGVSNQPQHF
d_call: -
v_call: TRBV18
clone_size: -
j_call: TRBJ1-5

cdr3_nt: TGTGCCAGCAGCTTGGATAGCGGGCCGGGTACGCAGTATTTT
cdr3_aa: CASSLDSGPGTQYF
d_call: TRBD2
v_call: TRBV5-4
clone_size: -
j_call: TRBJ2-3

cdr3_nt: TGCGCCAGCAGCTCAACAGGGGTGGGGTATGGCTACACCTTC
cdr3_aa: CASSSTGVGYGYTF
d_call: TRBD1
v_call: TRBV5-1
clone_size: -
j_call: TRBJ1-2

cdr3_nt: TGTGCCAGCAACCCCCGGGACAGTGGTGGAAAACTGTTTTTT
cdr3_aa: CASNPRDSGGKLFF
d_call: TRBD1
v_call: TRBV9
clone_size: -
j_call: TRBJ1-4

cdr3_nt: TGTGCCAGCAGTTTAAGGGATGCATGGGGGAGGAGCGGAGAAGAGACCCAGTACTTC
cdr3_aa: CASSLRDAWGRSGEETQYF
d_call: -
v_call: TRBV28
clone_size: -
j_call: TRBJ2-5

cdr3_nt: TGTGCCAGTAGTCCCCGACCGCAATCCCACGAGCAGTACTTC
cdr3_aa: CASSPRPQSHEQYF
d_call: -
v_call: TRBV19
clone_size: few
j_call: TRBJ2-7

cdr3_nt: TGCAGCGCAGGACAGACATTTTTACCCTACGAGCAGTACTTC
cdr3_aa: CSAGQTFLPYEQYF
d_call: -
v_call: TRBV29-1
clone_size: -
j_call: TRBJ2-7

cdr3_nt: TGTGCTAGCAGCTGGGGACCAACAAATGAGCAGTTCTTC
cdr3_aa: CASSWGPTNEQFF
d_call: -
v_call: TRBV7-7
clone_size: -
j_call: TRBJ2-1

cdr3_nt: TGTGCCAGTAGACCCGCCGGGACAGGGGGCGAGCAGTACTTC
cdr3_aa: CASRPAGTGGEQYF
d_call: TRBD1
v_call: TRBV6-1
clone_size: -
j_call: TRBJ2-7

cdr3_nt: TGTGCCAGTAGTATCGGCTTAGAGACCCAGTACTTC
cdr3_aa: CASSIGLETQYF
d_call: -
v_call: TRBV19
clone_size: -
j_call: TRBJ2-5